The present T cell receptor beta chain was sequenced within a study of blood T cell repertoires in COVID-19. The wider study: PBMCs, B-cell-depleted T cells, or T cells were the source of the cDNA or gDNA that made up the material.

Everyone who took part was 18 to 89 years old, and they came from about two dozen US areas. Symptom resolution, clearance, or two negative PCRs marked donors in Cohort 3 as recovered. Method: immunoSEQ multiplex PCR; TCRdb's copy keeps in-frame clones and lacks some. The sample includes around 250,000 clones, around 86% seen only once; the top ten take around 15%. The receptor was derived from a man between 18 and 35 years old who had recovered from COVID-19. Material: PBMCs or T cells enriched from blood (not recorded which).

The CDR3 region is CASSTSDRHTEAFF. CDR3 nucleotide sequence: TGTGCCAGTAGTACCTCGGACAGGCACACTGAAGCTTTCTTT. V is TRBV19 and J is TRBJ1-1, with TRBD1 matching 7 bases. The CDR3 spans 14 residues. Germline-derived CDR1 and CDR2 are LNHDA and SQIVND (reference sequence). With V trimmed by 4 bases and J by 3 bases, 5 bases remained unmatched.